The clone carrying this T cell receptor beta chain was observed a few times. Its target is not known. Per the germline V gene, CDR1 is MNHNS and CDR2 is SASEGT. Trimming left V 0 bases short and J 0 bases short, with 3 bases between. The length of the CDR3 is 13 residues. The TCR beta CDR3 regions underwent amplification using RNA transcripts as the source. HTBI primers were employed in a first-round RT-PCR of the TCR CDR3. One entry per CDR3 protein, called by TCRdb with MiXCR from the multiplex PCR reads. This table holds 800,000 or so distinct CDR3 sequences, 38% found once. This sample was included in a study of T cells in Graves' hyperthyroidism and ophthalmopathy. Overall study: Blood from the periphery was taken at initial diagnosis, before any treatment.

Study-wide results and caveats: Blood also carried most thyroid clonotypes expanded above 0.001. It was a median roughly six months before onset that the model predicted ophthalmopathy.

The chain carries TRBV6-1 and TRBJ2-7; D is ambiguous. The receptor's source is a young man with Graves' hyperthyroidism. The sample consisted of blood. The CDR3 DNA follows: TGTGCCAGCAGTGAAGCGCGCTCCTACGAGCAGTACTTC. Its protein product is CASSEARSYEQYF.